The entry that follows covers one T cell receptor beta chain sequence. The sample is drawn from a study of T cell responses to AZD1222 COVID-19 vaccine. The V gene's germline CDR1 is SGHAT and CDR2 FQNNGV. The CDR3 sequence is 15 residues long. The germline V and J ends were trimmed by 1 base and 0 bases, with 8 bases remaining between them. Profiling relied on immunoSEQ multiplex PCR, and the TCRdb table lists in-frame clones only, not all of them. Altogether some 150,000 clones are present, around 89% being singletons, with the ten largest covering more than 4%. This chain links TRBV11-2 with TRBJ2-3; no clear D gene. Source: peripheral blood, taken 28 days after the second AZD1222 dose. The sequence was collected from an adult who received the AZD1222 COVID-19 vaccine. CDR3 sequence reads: CASSLGSPSTDTQYF. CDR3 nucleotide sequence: TGTGCCAGCAGCTTAGGGAGTCCTAGCACAGATACGCAGTATTTT.